Below, 5 T cell receptor beta chains from the same sample are listed, as sequenced in a study of shared clonotypes between healthy human individuals. Data came from immunoSEQ multiplex PCR; TCRdb stores just in-frame clones and leaves some out. Of roughly 1,500,000 clones listed, around 98.5% are singletons. The material sequenced was naive CD4+ T cells sorted from blood. Subset defined: CD45RA+ positively selected. Receptors originate from a man aged 30 to 39 in good health.

J is TRBJ2-1 and V is TRBV7-2, with D perhaps matching TRBD1 or TRBD2 (5 bases each). The V gene's germline CDR1 is SGHTA and CDR2 FQGNSA. This CDR3 has 18 residues. Deletions cut 4 bases from V and 0 bases from J, with 19 bases between. CDR3 DNA sequence: TGTGCCAGCAGCTCCTACGGGACCCCCGGAAGCTCCTACAATGAGCAGTTCTTC. Encoded protein: CASSSYGTPGSSYNEQFF.

This sequence joins TRBV5-1 and TRBJ2-5; 8 bases map to TRBD2. The V gene's germline CDR1 is SGHRS and CDR2 YFSETQ. The CDR3 loop spans 17 amino acids. Trimming removed 0 bases from V and 2 bases from J; junction bases left unmatched: 9. For the CDR3, the DNA is TGCGCCAGCAGCTTGGTGGGTAGCGGGAAGTCTCAAGAGACCCAGTACTTC. This encodes CASSLVGSGKSQETQYF. The full variable domain, rest sourced from reference TRBV5-1 and TRBJ2-5, is KAGVTQTPRYLIKTRGQQVTLSCSPISGHRSVSWYQQTPGQGLQFLFEYFSETQRNKGNFPGRFSGRQFSNSRSEMNVSTLELGDSALYLCASSLVGSGKSQETQYFGPGTRLLVL.

CDR3 DNA: TGTGCCAGCAGCCTCACAGCGGGAGGAAAGGGATACGAGCAGTACTTC. Residues: CASSLTAGGKGYEQYF. This chain joins TRBV7-9 and TRBJ2-7, with 9 bases fitting TRBD2. This CDR3 is 16 amino acids long. The junction had 12 bases not matched to a gene; V was cut back by 5 bases and J by 4 bases. CDR1 SEHNR and CDR2 FQNEAQ come from the germline V gene (reference sequence).

The gene calls are TRBV19 and TRBJ2-2; TRBD1 is a possible D gene (5 bases). This CDR3 contains 15 residues. The V gene's germline CDR1 is LNHDA and CDR2 SQIVND (reference sequence). V was cut by 5 bases and J by 4 bases, with 14 bases left in between. For the CDR3, the DNA is TGTGCCAGTAGTCACCTGACAGATATCACCGGGGAGCTGTTTTTT. Protein: CASSHLTDITGELFF.

This rearrangement joins TRBV6-5 to TRBJ2-1; no definite D call. This CDR3 is 12 amino acids long. CDR1 is MNHEY and CDR2 is SVGAGI in the germline V gene. Trimming took off 7 bases at V and 2 bases at J, with 6 bases between the two ends. The CDR3 region has the DNA TGTGCCAGCAAGACAACCTACAATGAGCAGTTCTTC. Translation: CASKTTYNEQFF.